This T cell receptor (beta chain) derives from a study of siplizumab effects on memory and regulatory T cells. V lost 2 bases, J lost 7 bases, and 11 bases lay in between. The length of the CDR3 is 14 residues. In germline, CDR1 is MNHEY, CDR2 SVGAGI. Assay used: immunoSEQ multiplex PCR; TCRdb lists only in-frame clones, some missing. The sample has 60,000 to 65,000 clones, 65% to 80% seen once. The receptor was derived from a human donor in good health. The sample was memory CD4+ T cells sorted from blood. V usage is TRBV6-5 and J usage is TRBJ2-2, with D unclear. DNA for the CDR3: TGTGCCAGCAGTTACCGGCGTTGGGTCGGGGAGCTGTTTTTT. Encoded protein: CASSYRRWVGELFF.